The 21 T cell receptor beta chains presented below share a single source sample, sequenced in a study of blood T cell repertoires in COVID-19. The protocol was immunoSEQ multiplex PCR, while the TCRdb copy is restricted to in-frame clones and leaves out a portion. The table lists approximately 470,000 clones, around 90% of them singletons. Material: PBMCs or T cells enriched from blood (not recorded which). The receptor source for this set is a woman under 30 who had recovered from COVID-19.

This clone was counted a few times. This chain connects TRBV7-9 to TRBJ2-7, with D perhaps TRBD1 (6 bases). CDR1 and CDR2 from the germline V gene are SEHNR and FQNEAQ (reference sequence). V shed 5 bases and J shed 1 base, with 12 bases lying between them. There are 14 residues in the CDR3. CDR3 nucleotides: TGTGCCAGCAGCCCCATGGACAGTTCCTACGAGCAGTACTTC. It is translated as CASSPMDSSYEQYF. Complete variable domain (other parts from reference TRBV7-9 and TRBJ2-7): DTGVSQNPRHKITKRGQNVTFRCDPISEHNRLYWYRQTLGQGPEFLTYFQNEAQLEKSRLLSDRFSAERPKGSFSTLEIQRTEQGDSAMYLCASSPMDSSYEQYFGPGTRLTVT.

The V gene is TRBV10-3, the J gene TRBJ2-7; no clear D gene. The CDR3 contains 16 residues. Germline CDR1 reads ENHRY; CDR2 reads SYGVKD. Trimming left V 1 base short and J 0 bases short, with 13 bases between. CDR3 in DNA: TGTGCCATCAGTGAGTTCCCCGGGTCTAACTCCTACGAGCAGTACTTC. Translated, it gives CAISEFPGSNSYEQYF.

The chain recombines TRBV7-9 with TRBJ1-6; D remains unclear. Looked up from germline, CDR1 is SEHNR and CDR2 is FQNEAQ (reference sequence). The CDR3 consists of 15 residues. Trimming pared 8 bases from V and 6 bases from J, leaving 17 bases between. CDR3 amino acids: CASLDEASGNSPLHF. CDR3 in DNA: TGTGCCAGCCTCGACGAGGCGTCGGGTAATTCACCCCTCCACTTT.

V gene TRBV6-4 combines with J gene TRBJ2-3; D uncertain. V was pared by 0 bases and J by 1 base, with 5 bases between. Germline values: CDR1 MRHNA, CDR2 SNTAGT. This CDR3 is 14 amino acids long. CDR3 DNA: TGTGCCAGCAGTGACTCGGCGGGCACAGATACGCAGTATTTT. Its translation: CASSDSAGTDTQYF.

The chain joins TRBV10-2 to TRBJ2-3; 10 positions match TRBD1. The V gene end was trimmed by 3 bases and the J gene end by 4 bases; junction bases not matched to a gene: 4. Germline CDR1 reads WSHSY; CDR2 reads SAAADI. CDR3 length equals 15 residues. The CDR3 sequence is CASSESTGGADTQYF. The DNA for the CDR3 is TGCGCCAGCAGTGAATCGACAGGGGGCGCAGATACGCAGTATTTT.

This clone was observed a handful of times. The J gene is TRBJ1-1, the V gene TRBV11-2, with 8 bases that match TRBD1. The CDR3 is 16 residues long. Trimming removed 5 bases from V and 0 bases from J; junction bases left unmatched: 8. CDR1 is SGHAT and CDR2 is FQNNGV in the germline V gene. The CDR3 here is CASSTRDRPLNTEAFF. CDR3 nucleotides: TGTGCCAGCAGCACACGGGACAGGCCCCTGAACACTGAAGCTTTCTTT.

V gene TRBV9 combines with J gene TRBJ2-1, with 8 bases matching TRBD1. The CDR3 has 15 residues. Trimming at V came to 1 base and at J to 3 bases, leaving 3 bases not matched to a gene. From germline, CDR1 is SGDLS and CDR2 YYNGEE. The CDR3 sequence is CASSVRTGNYNEQFF. Written as DNA, the CDR3 is TGTGCCAGCAGCGTAAGGACAGGGAACTACAATGAGCAGTTCTTC.

The chain uses TRBV2 and TRBJ2-5; TRBD1 agrees at 7 bases. The J segment lost 3 bases and the V segment lost 6 bases, leaving 4 bases of the junction unmatched. The CDR3 extends over 13 amino acids. The germline V gene has CDR1 SNHLY and CDR2 FYNNEI. The CDR3 bases are TGTGCCAGCAGATATGACAGGGAAGAGACCCAGTACTTC. Protein sequence: CASRYDREETQYF.

The chain couples TRBV23-1 to TRBJ1-3, with TRBD1 matching over 9 bases. TRBV23-1 is classed as an ORF, of uncertain function. After removal of 1 base from V and 2 bases from J, the junction contained 9 bases not matched to a gene. CDR3 length: 18 amino acids. The chain's CDR3 is CASSQFVLGQGTGNTIYF. DNA of the CDR3: TGCGCCAGCAGTCAATTTGTATTAGGACAGGGGACTGGAAACACCATATATTTT.

This chain joins TRBV30 and TRBJ1-3, with a possible D match to TRBD1 (6 bases). Germline CDR1 and CDR2: GTSNPN and SVGIG (reference sequence). V was trimmed by 2 bases and J by 3 bases, leaving 14 bases between them. The CDR3 is 15 residues long. CDR3 bases: TGTGCCTGGAGTACCGGGGGGCAAGGTGGAAACACCATATATTTT. This codes for CAWSTGGQGGNTIYF.

The chain has TRBV28 and TRBJ1-4, with D perhaps matching TRBD1 (6 bases). Trimming removed 2 bases at V and 1 base at J, with 8 bases between. The CDR3 has 15 residues. Germline assignment: CDR1 MDHEN and CDR2 SYDVKM. The CDR3 DNA sequence: TGTGCCAGCAGTTTAGTAGGGGGAACTAATGAAAAACTGTTTTTT. As protein: CASSLVGGTNEKLFF.

V usage is TRBV7-6 and J usage is TRBJ2-2; D not certain. This CDR3 is 13 amino acids long. Trimming cost V 5 bases and J 4 bases, with 8 bases left between them. CDR1 SGHVS and CDR2 FNYEAQ come from the germline V gene. The CDR3 region is CASSPRFTGELFF. CDR3 in DNA: TGTGCCAGCAGCCCGAGGTTCACCGGGGAGCTGTTTTTT.

In its sample, this clone was seen a few times. The rearrangement uses TRBV6-5 and TRBJ1-5; D gene uncertain. Germline assignment: CDR1 MNHEY and CDR2 SVGAGI. V was clipped by 0 bases and J by 6 bases, with 9 bases between them. The CDR3 extends over 14 amino acids. The CDR3 spells CASSYSGEGQPQHF. In nucleotides, the CDR3 is TGTGCCAGCAGTTACTCAGGAGAGGGTCAGCCCCAGCATTTT.

This sequence joins TRBV5-4 and TRBJ2-5; 10 bases are a match to TRBD2. Losses at the gene ends were 3 bases for V and 2 bases for J; bases not matched to a gene: 4. The CDR3 has 15 amino acids. Germline V gene sequence: CDR1 SGHNT, CDR2 YYREEE (reference sequence). The CDR3 spells CASSSSGGLQETQYF. The DNA for the CDR3 is TGTGCCAGCAGCTCTAGCGGGGGACTACAAGAGACCCAGTACTTC.

The rearrangement links TRBV18 to TRBJ1-1, with 8 bases lining up with TRBD1. CDR3 size: 16 residues. In germline, CDR1 is KGHSH, CDR2 LQKENI. V shed 3 bases, J shed 11 bases, and the junction held 17 bases outside the gene matches. The CDR3 nucleotides read TGTGCCAGCTCACCGCAAAATATAGGACAGGGCGGGGAGGCTTTCTTT. Translating gives CASSPQNIGQGGEAFF. The full variable domain, in which reference TRBV18 and TRBJ1-1 provide the parts outside the CDR3, is NAGVMQNPRHLVRRRGQEARLRCSPMKGHSHVYWYRQLPEEGLKFMVYLQKENIIDESGMPKERFSAEFPKEGPSILRIQQVVRGDSAAYFCASSPQNIGQGGEAFFGQGTRLTVV.

This chain joins TRBV25-1 and TRBJ1-6, with 7 bases identical to TRBD1. This CDR3 comprises 15 residues. After removal of 8 bases from V and 7 bases from J, the junction contained 11 bases not matched to a gene. From germline, CDR1 is MGHDK and CDR2 SYGVNS. The CDR3 DNA sequence: TGTGCCAGCGGAACATCCGGGACAGAGAATTCACCCCTCCACTTT. Protein product: CASGTSGTENSPLHF.

The V gene is TRBV5-4, the J gene TRBJ2-1, with D possibly TRBD2 on 6 matching bases. V lost 1 base and J lost 3, with 17 bases in between. CDR1 SGHNT and CDR2 YYREEE come from the germline V gene (reference sequence). This CDR3 comprises 17 residues. CDR3 sequence reads: CASSLRARVGGYNEQFF. The CDR3 DNA reads as TGTGCCAGCAGCTTGCGAGCTAGGGTGGGGGGCTACAATGAGCAGTTCTTC.

The rearrangement joins TRBV6-5 to TRBJ2-3, with a weak D call TRBD1 (6 bases). Germline V gene lookup returns CDR1 MNHEY and CDR2 SVGAGI. CDR3 size: 15 residues. V lost 6 bases to trimming and J lost 2 bases, with 15 bases between them. CDR3 residues: CASSRGHKFTDTQYF. CDR3 nucleotide sequence: TGTGCCAGCAGCCGGGGACATAAGTTCACAGATACGCAGTATTTT.

The V and J genes are TRBV12-3 or TRBV12-4 and TRBJ1-6; D is possibly TRBD1 (5 bases). This CDR3 is built from 13 residues. The V end lost 6 bases, the J end lost 7 bases, and 10 bases lay between the germline ends. The CDR3 is CASSPGGNSPLHF. CDR3 bases: TGTGCCAGCAGCCCGGGGGGGAATTCACCCCTCCACTTT.

This chain connects TRBV25-1 to TRBJ1-4, with a tentative D call TRBD1 (5 bases). The CDR3 extends over 15 amino acids. Germline values: CDR1 MGHDK, CDR2 SYGVNS. Trimming took off 6 bases at V and 5 bases at J, with 16 bases between the two ends. The CDR3: CASSAQGHANEKLFF. The CDR3 DNA reads as TGTGCCAGCAGCGCCCAGGGCCATGCGAATGAAAAACTGTTTTTT.

The V gene is TRBV5-4, the J gene TRBJ2-7; a possible D gene is TRBD1 (6 bases). V was pared by 5 bases and J by 7 bases, with 13 bases between. There are 12 residues in the CDR3. Germline V gene data show CDR1 as SGHNT and CDR2 as YYREEE (reference sequence). The CDR3 here is CASSTGTGEQYF. Written as DNA, the CDR3 is TGTGCCAGCAGTACAGGGACGGGGGAGCAGTACTTC.